The 24 T cell receptor beta chains presented below share a single source sample, sequenced in a study of blood T cell repertoires in COVID-19. The protocol was immunoSEQ multiplex PCR, while the TCRdb copy is restricted to in-frame clones and leaves out a portion. Among 250,000 or so clones listed, roughly four fifths were seen once. Sequenced input: PBMCs or T cells enriched from blood (not recorded which). These receptors came from a middle-aged man who had recovered from COVID-19.

The CDR3 region has the DNA TGTGCCTGGAGTGTCTCTATGGATCAGCCCCAGCATTTT. Translated: CAWSVSMDQPQHF. This sequence joins TRBV30 and TRBJ1-5; no reliable D call. Germline CDR1 and CDR2: GTSNPN and SVGIG (reference sequence). V lost 0 bases to trimming and J lost 5 bases, with 8 bases between them. There are 13 residues in the CDR3.

This clone appeared a single time. This sequence joins TRBV4-1 and TRBJ1-1; 7 bases match TRBD1. Germline V gene sequence: CDR1 MGHRA, CDR2 YSYEKL. Trimming at V came to 3 bases and at J to 0 bases, leaving 16 bases not matched to a gene. The CDR3 loop spans 19 amino acids. The DNA for the CDR3 is TGCGCCAGCAGCCACGGACCACAGGGGCGCCTACTTATGAACACTGAAGCTTTCTTT. This sequence encodes CASSHGPQGRLLMNTEAFF.

This clone was counted a few times. V usage is TRBV15 and J usage is TRBJ1-6; D uncertain. From germline, CDR1 is LNHNV and CDR2 YYDKDF (reference sequence). The CDR3 has 16 amino acids. The germline V and J ends were trimmed by 0 bases and 7 bases, with 13 bases remaining between them. CDR3 nucleotides: TGTGCCACCAGCAGAGATCGCGGGAAGGGAAATTCACCCCTCCACTTT. Its protein product is CATSRDRGKGNSPLHF.

This clone showed up many times. V is TRBV19 and J is TRBJ2-3, with D maybe TRBD1 (7 bases). The CDR3 sequence is 18 residues long. V lost 1 base to trimming and J lost 6 bases, with 23 bases between them. Germline-derived CDR1 and CDR2 are LNHDA and SQIVND (reference sequence). In nucleotides, the CDR3 is TGTGCCAGTAGTATAGGATGGAGGGGGCGGTGGAAGAGCGATACGCAGTATTTT. It is translated as CASSIGWRGRWKSDTQYF.

This chain connects TRBV10-3 to TRBJ1-5, with unresolved D. The CDR3 length is 13 residues. Germline V lookup: CDR1 ENHRY, CDR2 SYGVKD. Trimming shortened V by 4 bases and J by 1 base, and 5 bases separated the two germline ends. DNA of the CDR3: TGTGCCATCAGTGGAGGGAGCAATCAGCCCCAGCATTTT. Translated, it gives CAISGGSNQPQHF.

CDR3 protein: CASSHPRDRGRSNEKLFF. The CDR3 DNA sequence: TGTGCCAGCAGCCACCCGAGGGACAGGGGGAGATCTAATGAAAAACTGTTTTTT. V gene TRBV4-2 combines with J gene TRBJ1-4; 11 bases are a match to TRBD1. Germline V gives CDR1 LGHNA, CDR2 YNFKEQ. J lost 3 bases, V lost 3 bases, and 9 bases had no gene match. The CDR3 runs 18 residues.

The V gene is TRBV4-2, the J gene TRBJ2-7; D remains ambiguous. There are 12 residues in the CDR3. Germline CDR1 LGHNA, CDR2 YNFKEQ. Trimming stripped 0 bases from V and 3 bases from J, with 3 bases between. This CDR3 is CASSQDFYEQYF. Written as DNA, the CDR3 is TGTGCCAGCAGCCAAGACTTCTACGAGCAGTACTTC.

This clone was seen a few times. The chain employs TRBV5-5 and TRBJ1-2; D possibly corresponds to TRBD1 (5 bases). Germline lookup yields CDR1 SGHKS and CDR2 YYEKEE (reference sequence). The CDR3 loop spans 13 amino acids. The V gene lost 0 bases and the J gene lost 4 bases, with 7 bases spanning the gap. The CDR3 here is CASSLDRSYGYTF. The CDR3 DNA sequence: TGTGCCAGCAGCTTGGACAGGTCCTATGGCTACACCTTC.

This clone was seen just once. This sequence joins TRBV23-1 and TRBJ1-4, with a weak D call TRBD1 (6 bases). TRBV23-1 is given ORF status, its function remaining uncertain. The V gene lost 8 bases and the J gene lost 16 bases, with 26 bases spanning the gap. The CDR3 extends over 14 amino acids. For the CDR3, the DNA is TGCGCCAGCGGGCTTAGGCAGGGGTTTGGGGTTAGGTTTTTT. It is translated as CASGLRQGFGVRFF.

This chain connects TRBV10-3 to TRBJ1-1; 10 nucleotides align to TRBD1. CDR1 ENHRY and CDR2 SYGVKD come from the germline V gene. V was pared by 5 bases and J by 4 bases, with 4 bases of the junction left unmatched. The length of the CDR3 is 14 residues. CDR3 nucleotides: TGTGCCATCAGTACGGGACAGGGGATCACTGAAGCTTTCTTT. This translates into CAISTGQGITEAFF.

This chain links TRBV9 with TRBJ1-3; maybe TRBD1 (5 bases). Trimming left V 0 bases short and J 2 bases short, with 12 bases between. The CDR3 consists of 16 residues. CDR1 and CDR2 (germline): SGDLS, YYNGEE. DNA for the CDR3: TGTGCCAGCAGCGTAGGGGACGCGGGGCCTGGAAACACCATATATTTT. Translating it yields CASSVGDAGPGNTIYF.

The chain has TRBV5-1 and TRBJ2-3; D ambiguous. The V gene lost 6 bases and the J gene lost 2 bases, with 7 bases spanning the gap. The CDR3 contains 12 residues. Germline CDR1 reads SGHRS; CDR2 reads YFSETQ. The DNA for the CDR3 is TGCGCCAGCAAGTCTAACACAGATACGCAGTATTTT. Residues: CASKSNTDTQYF.

Note on this clone: Other nucleotide sequences in the sample specify the same CDR3. The V call is TRBV7-3, the J call TRBJ1-1, with D perhaps TRBD1 (5 bases). The ends were cut back, 0 bases at V and 1 base at J, with 6 bases in the middle. The CDR3 sequence is 14 residues long. Germline CDR1 is SGHTA and CDR2 is FQGTGA. CDR3 protein: CASSLTGGNTEAFF. The CDR3 bases are TGTGCCAGCAGCTTAACGGGGGGGAACACTGAAGCTTTCTTT.

V gene TRBV18 combines with J gene TRBJ2-7, with 10 bases matching TRBD1. CDR3 length: 15 residues. Germline V gives CDR1 KGHSH, CDR2 LQKENI. V lost 4 bases, J lost 4 bases, and 7 bases stayed unmatched. Here the CDR3 DNA reads TGTGCCAGCTCACGTCCGGGACAGGGGCTTTACGAGCAGTACTTC. Translated, it gives CASSRPGQGLYEQYF.

The rearrangement links TRBV7-6 to TRBJ1-5; TRBD1 agrees at 7 bases. J was trimmed by 5 bases and V by 1 base; bases with no gene match: 5. Germline CDR1 and CDR2: SGHVS and FNYEAQ. CDR3 size: 15 residues. In DNA form, the CDR3 reads TGTGCCAGCAGCTTAGAAGGCAGGGGGGATCAGCCCCAGCATTTT. This translates into CASSLEGRGDQPQHF.

The rearrangement links TRBV19 to TRBJ1-6, with D perhaps TRBD1 (6 bases). V lost 4 bases, J lost 9 bases, and 10 bases lay in between. The CDR3 runs 13 residues. Germline V gene sequence: CDR1 LNHDA, CDR2 SQIVND (reference sequence). The CDR3 loop reads CASSNRDISPLHF. CDR3 nucleotide sequence: TGTGCCAGTAGTAACCGGGACATTTCACCCCTCCACTTT.

The rearrangement links TRBV5-1 to TRBJ2-7; D is perhaps TRBD1 (5 bases). The CDR3 extends over 13 amino acids. The germline CDR1 and CDR2 sequences are SGHRS and YFSETQ. The V end lost 4 bases, the J end lost 3 bases, and 11 bases lay between the germline ends. CDR3 loop: CASSIGASYEQYF. In DNA form, the CDR3 reads TGCGCCAGCAGCATTGGGGCTAGCTACGAGCAGTACTTC.

The J gene is TRBJ2-3, the V gene TRBV24-1; 8 bases map to TRBD2. Germline values: CDR1 KGHDR, CDR2 SFDVKD. This CDR3 contains 17 residues. With V trimmed by 4 bases and J by 5 bases, 13 bases remained unmatched. The CDR3 region has the DNA TGTGCCACCAGTGACTCGCGGGGGGACGGTAGGAGAGATACGCAGTATTTT. Protein: CATSDSRGDGRRDTQYF.

This clone was counted a few times. This chain links TRBV9 with TRBJ1-1, with 7 nucleotides matching TRBD1. The CDR3 is made up of 15 amino acids. After removal of 3 bases from V and 3 bases from J, the junction contained 8 bases not matched to a gene. Germline V CDR1 and CDR2: SGDLS, YYNGEE. CDR3 in DNA: TGTGCCAGCAGCGAGGGGGGACAGCCATACACTGAAGCTTTCTTT. Its translation: CASSEGGQPYTEAFF.

The chain combines TRBV7-9 with TRBJ2-3; TRBD1 matches at 7 bases. The junction had 3 bases not matched to a gene; V was cut back by 5 bases and J by 1 base. This CDR3 is built from 14 residues. Germline assignment: CDR1 SEHNR and CDR2 FQNEAQ (reference sequence). The CDR3 is CASSSGTGTDTQYF. As DNA, the CDR3 is TGTGCCAGCAGCAGTGGGACAGGCACAGATACGCAGTATTTT.

This chain connects TRBV27 to TRBJ1-4; D gene uncertain. The length of the CDR3 is 15 residues. With 5 bases removed from V and 8 bases from J, the gap between germline ends came to 18 bases. Germline V gene sequence: CDR1 MNHEY, CDR2 SMNVEV (reference sequence). In DNA, the CDR3 is TGTGCCAGCAGTCCGCCTCGTGGAAGAGGGGAAAAACTGTTTTTT. It codes for CASSPPRGRGEKLFF.

The rearrangement uses TRBV10-3 and TRBJ2-7; 8 bases are shared with TRBD1. The CDR3 spans 14 residues. Per germline, CDR1 ENHRY and CDR2 SYGVKD. With 6 bases clipped from V and 1 base from J, the junction kept 5 bases outside the gene matches. The CDR3 DNA follows: TGTGCCATCAGCAGGGGGCAGCCATCCTACGAGCAGTACTTC. Amino acid sequence: CAISRGQPSYEQYF.

Turning to this clone: Other DNA sequences from this sample encode an identical CDR3 as well. The chain recombines TRBV19 with TRBJ1-5; D is perhaps TRBD1 (5 bases). With 8 bases removed from V and 4 bases from J, the gap between germline ends came to 18 bases. The germline V gene encodes CDR1 LNHDA and CDR2 SQIVND (reference sequence). This CDR3 is 15 amino acids long. As DNA, the CDR3 is TGTGCCAGTCATCCTACCTGGGAGGGGAATCAGCCCCAGCATTTT. Protein sequence: CASHPTWEGNQPQHF.

This chain uses TRBV18 with TRBJ1-5; 9 nucleotides line up with TRBD1. The J segment lost 3 bases and the V segment lost 3 bases, leaving 6 bases of the junction unmatched. Germline assignment: CDR1 KGHSH and CDR2 LQKENI. The CDR3 spans 16 residues. CDR3 in DNA: TGTGCCAGCTCACCTCGGACAGGGGTAACCAATCAGCCCCAGCATTTT. It translates to CASSPRTGVTNQPQHF.